This is a list of T cell receptor beta chains from one sample in a study of blood T cell repertoires in COVID-19. The data were produced by immunoSEQ multiplex PCR, yet TCRdb's version contains in-frame clones alone and is incomplete. The data contain about 270,000 clones, over 70% of them singletons. Sequenced material: peripheral blood. Every receptor here comes from a human donor in a cohort sampled during active COVID-19. Both conserved end residues are trimmed from each CDR3. A D gene is named only where the DNA matches it firmly.

J: TRBJ1-5; D: -; V: TRBV24-1; CDR3: ATSPGRSEGLRGPQH
J: TRBJ2-3; D: TRBD2; V: TRBV19; CDR3: ASSGGVIAGVHTDTQY
J: TRBJ1-2; D: TRBD1; V: TRBV19; CDR3: ASGTVGGYT
J: TRBJ2-1; D: -; V: TRBV3-1/TRBV3-2; CDR3: ASSARHQQGSGEQF
J: TRBJ1-1; D: -; V: TRBV7-9; CDR3: ASSTEGAF
J: TRBJ1-3; D: -; V: TRBV5-4; CDR3: ASSASGSGNTIY
J: TRBJ1-1; D: -; V: TRBV5-5; CDR3: ASSTPGEGTEAF
J: TRBJ2-7; D: TRBD1; V: TRBV5-1; CDR3: ASSLAPPTGGQVSEQY
J: TRBJ2-3; D: TRBD2; V: TRBV5-1; CDR3: ASSLADLAGFDTQY
J: TRBJ1-1; D: TRBD1; V: TRBV13; CDR3: ASSSQTGSAEAF
J: TRBJ1-4; D: TRBD1; V: TRBV5-5; CDR3: ASSTSGTGWEKLF
J: TRBJ2-1; D: -; V: TRBV3-1/TRBV3-2; CDR3: ASSQESGLGGNEQF
J: TRBJ2-2; D: TRBD2; V: TRBV2; CDR3: ASTREAGVSGELF
J: TRBJ2-3; D: TRBD2; V: TRBV11-2; CDR3: ASSLGLAGGQGDTQY
J: TRBJ1-2; D: TRBD1; V: TRBV7-9; CDR3: ASSPGTAYGYT
J: TRBJ2-7; D: -; V: TRBV25-1; CDR3: ASSATGYEQY
J: TRBJ1-2; D: TRBD1; V: TRBV19; CDR3: ASSITQGADYGYT
J: TRBJ1-4; D: TRBD1; V: TRBV19; CDR3: ASSSPRTGGEKLF